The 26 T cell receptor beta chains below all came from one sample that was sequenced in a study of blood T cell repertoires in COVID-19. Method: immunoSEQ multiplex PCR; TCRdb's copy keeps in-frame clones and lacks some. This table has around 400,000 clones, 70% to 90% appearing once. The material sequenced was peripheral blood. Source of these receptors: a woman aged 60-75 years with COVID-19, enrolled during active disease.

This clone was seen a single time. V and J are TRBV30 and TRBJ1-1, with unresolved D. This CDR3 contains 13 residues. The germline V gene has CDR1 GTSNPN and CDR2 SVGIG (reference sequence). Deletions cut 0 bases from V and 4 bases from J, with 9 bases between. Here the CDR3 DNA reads TGTGCCTGGAGTGTACTAGACGGCACTGAAGCTTTCTTT. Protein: CAWSVLDGTEAFF. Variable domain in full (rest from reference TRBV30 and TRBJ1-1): SQTIHQWPATLVQPVGSPLSLECTVEGTSNPNLYWYRQAAGRGLQLLFYSVGIGQISSEVPQNLSASRPQDRQFILSSKKLLLSDSGFYLCAWSVLDGTEAFFGQGTRLTVV.

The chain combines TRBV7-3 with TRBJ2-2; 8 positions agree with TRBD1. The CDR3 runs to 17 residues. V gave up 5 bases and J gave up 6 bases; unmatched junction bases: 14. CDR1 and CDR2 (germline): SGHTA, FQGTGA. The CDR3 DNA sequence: TGTGCCAGCAGCCTCCTCCCCGGACAGGGCGGGGCCGGGGAGCTGTTTTTT. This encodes CASSLLPGQGGAGELFF.

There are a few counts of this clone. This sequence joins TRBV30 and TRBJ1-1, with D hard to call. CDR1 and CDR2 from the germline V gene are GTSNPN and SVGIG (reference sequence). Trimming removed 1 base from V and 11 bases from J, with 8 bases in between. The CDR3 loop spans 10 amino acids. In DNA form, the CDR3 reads TGTGCCTGGAGTGAGGAGTCGGCTTTCTTT. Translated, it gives CAWSEESAFF.

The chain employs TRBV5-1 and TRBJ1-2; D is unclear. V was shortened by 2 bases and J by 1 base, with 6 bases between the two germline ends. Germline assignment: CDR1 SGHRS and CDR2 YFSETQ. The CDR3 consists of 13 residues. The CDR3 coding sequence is TGCGCCAGCAGCTTACAGCTTAACTATGGCTACACCTTC. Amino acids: CASSLQLNYGYTF.

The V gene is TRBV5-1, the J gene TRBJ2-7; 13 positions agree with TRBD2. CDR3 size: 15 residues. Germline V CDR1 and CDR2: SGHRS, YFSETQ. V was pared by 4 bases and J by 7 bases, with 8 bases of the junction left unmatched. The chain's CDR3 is CASSPGTSGVGEQYF. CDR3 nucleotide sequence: TGCGCCAGCAGCCCCGGGACTAGCGGGGTGGGTGAGCAGTACTTC. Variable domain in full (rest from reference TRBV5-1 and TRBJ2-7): KAGVTQTPRYLIKTRGQQVTLSCSPISGHRSVSWYQQTPGQGLQFLFEYFSETQRNKGNFPGRFSGRQFSNSRSEMNVSTLELGDSALYLCASSPGTSGVGEQYFGPGTRLTVT.

CDR3 sequence (DNA): TGTGCCCCCTCCCGCGGGGGCCGGGCCTACGAGCAGTACTTC. It encodes CAPSRGGRAYEQYF. This chain links TRBV6-5 with TRBJ2-7, with D tentatively TRBD2 (7 bases). Between the trimmed V and J ends, which lost 11 bases and 2 bases, there was a span of 19 bases. CDR1 and CDR2 (germline): MNHEY, SVGAGI. This CDR3 is 14 amino acids long.

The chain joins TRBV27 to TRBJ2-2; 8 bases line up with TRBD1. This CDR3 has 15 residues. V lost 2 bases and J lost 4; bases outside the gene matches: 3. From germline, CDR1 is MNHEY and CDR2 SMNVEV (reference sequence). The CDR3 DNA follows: TGTGCCAGCAGTTTAGGGCAGGGGGCCACCGGGGAGCTGTTTTTT. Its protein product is CASSLGQGATGELFF.

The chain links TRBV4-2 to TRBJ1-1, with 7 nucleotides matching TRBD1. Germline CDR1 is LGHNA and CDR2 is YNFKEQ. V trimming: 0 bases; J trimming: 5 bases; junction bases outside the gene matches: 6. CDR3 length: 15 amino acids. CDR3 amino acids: CASSQEIGGRTEAFF. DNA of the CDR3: TGTGCCAGCAGCCAAGAAATAGGGGGCAGGACTGAAGCTTTCTTT.

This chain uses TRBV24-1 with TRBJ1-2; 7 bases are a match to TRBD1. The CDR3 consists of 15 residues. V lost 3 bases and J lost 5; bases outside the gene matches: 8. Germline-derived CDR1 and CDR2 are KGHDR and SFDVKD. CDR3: CATSDQRQGNYGYTF. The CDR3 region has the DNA TGTGCCACCAGTGATCAACGACAGGGAAATTATGGCTACACCTTC.

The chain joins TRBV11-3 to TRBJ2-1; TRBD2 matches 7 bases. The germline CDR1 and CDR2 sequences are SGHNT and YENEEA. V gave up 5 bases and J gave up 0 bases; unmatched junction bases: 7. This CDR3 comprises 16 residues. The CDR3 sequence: CASSASGASSYNEQFF. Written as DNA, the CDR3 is TGTGCCAGCAGCGCCAGCGGGGCCAGCTCCTACAATGAGCAGTTCTTC.

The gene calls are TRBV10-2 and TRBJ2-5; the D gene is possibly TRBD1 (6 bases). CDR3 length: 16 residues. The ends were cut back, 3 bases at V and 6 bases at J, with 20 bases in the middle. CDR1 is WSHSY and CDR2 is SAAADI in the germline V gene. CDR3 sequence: CASSDRYRDNKKTQYF. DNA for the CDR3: TGCGCCAGCAGTGATCGGTACAGGGATAATAAAAAGACCCAGTACTTC.

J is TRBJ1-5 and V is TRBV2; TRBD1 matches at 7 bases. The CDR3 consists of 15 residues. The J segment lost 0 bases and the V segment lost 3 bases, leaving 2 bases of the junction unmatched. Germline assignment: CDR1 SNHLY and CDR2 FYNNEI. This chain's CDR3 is CASSETGPSNQPQHF. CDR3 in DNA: TGTGCCAGCAGTGAGACAGGGCCTAGCAATCAGCCCCAGCATTTT.

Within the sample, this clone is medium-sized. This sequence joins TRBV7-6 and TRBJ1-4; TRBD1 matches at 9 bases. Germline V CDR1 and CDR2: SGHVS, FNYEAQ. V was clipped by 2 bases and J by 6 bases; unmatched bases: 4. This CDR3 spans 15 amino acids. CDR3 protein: CASSLLGQGYEKLFF. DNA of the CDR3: TGTGCCAGCAGCTTACTGGGACAGGGCTATGAAAAACTGTTTTTT.

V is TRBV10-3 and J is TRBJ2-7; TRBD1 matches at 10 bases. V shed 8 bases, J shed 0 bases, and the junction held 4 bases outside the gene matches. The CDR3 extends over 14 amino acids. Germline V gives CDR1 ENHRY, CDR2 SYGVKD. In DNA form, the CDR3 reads TGTGCCATCGGGGGACAGGGGCCCTCCTACGAGCAGTACTTC. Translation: CAIGGQGPSYEQYF.

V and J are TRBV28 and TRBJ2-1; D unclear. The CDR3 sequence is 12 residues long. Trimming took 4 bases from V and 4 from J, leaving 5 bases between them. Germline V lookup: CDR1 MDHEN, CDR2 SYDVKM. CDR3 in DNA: TGTGCCAGCAGTTCCGTTTACAATGAGCAGTTCTTC. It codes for CASSSVYNEQFF.

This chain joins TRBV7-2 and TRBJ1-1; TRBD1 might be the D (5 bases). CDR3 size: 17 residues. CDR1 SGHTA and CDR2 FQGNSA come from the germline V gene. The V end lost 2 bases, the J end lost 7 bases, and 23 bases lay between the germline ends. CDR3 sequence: CASSLQGPGLGGGEAFF. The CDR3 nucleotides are TGTGCCAGCAGCTTACAGGGACCCGGTCTCGGGGGGGGTGAAGCTTTCTTT.

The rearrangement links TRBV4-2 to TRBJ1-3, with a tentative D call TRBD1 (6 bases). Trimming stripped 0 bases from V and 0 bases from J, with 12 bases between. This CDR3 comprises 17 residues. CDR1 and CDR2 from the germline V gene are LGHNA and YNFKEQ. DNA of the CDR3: TGTGCCAGCAGCCAAGATCGGACAGCTTCCTCTGGAAACACCATATATTTT. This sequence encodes CASSQDRTASSGNTIYF.

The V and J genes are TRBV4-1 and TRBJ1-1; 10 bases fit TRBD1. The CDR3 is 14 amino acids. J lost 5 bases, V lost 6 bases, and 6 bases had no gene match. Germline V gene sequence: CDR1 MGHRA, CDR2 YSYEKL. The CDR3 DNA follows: TGCGCCAGCAGAGCGACAGGGGGCGGTACTGAAGCTTTCTTT. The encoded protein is CASRATGGGTEAFF.

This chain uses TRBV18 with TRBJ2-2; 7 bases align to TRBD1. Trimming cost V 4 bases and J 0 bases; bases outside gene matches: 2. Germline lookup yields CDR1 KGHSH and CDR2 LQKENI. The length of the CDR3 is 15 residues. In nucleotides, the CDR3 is TGTGCCAGCTCACAGACAGGGCCGAACACCGGGGAGCTGTTTTTT. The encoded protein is CASSQTGPNTGELFF.

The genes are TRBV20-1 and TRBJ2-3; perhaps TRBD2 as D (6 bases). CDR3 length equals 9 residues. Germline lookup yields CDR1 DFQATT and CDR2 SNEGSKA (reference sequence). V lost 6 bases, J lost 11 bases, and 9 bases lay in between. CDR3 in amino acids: CSAPGGQYF. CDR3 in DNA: TGCAGTGCCCCCGGGGGGCAGTATTTT.

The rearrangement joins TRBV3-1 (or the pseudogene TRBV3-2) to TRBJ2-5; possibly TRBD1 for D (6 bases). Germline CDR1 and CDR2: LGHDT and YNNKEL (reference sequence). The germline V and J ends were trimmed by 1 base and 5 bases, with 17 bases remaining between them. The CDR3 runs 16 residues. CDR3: CASSQGTGNGLETQYF. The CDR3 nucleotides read TGTGCCAGCAGCCAAGGTACAGGGAACGGGTTGGAGACCCAGTACTTC.

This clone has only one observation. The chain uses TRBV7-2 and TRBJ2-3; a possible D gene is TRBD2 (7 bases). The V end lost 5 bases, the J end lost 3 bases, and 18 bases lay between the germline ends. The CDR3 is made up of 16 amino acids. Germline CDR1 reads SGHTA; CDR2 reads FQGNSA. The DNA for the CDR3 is TGTGCCAGCAGCCCTTGGGGGGGGGCTCAAACAGATACGCAGTATTTT. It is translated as CASSPWGGAQTDTQYF.

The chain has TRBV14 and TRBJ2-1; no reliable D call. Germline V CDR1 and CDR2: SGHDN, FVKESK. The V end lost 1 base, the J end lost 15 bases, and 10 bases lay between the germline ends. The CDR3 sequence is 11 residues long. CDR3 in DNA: TGTGCCAGCAGCCAAGTGGGCAGGCCGTTCTTC. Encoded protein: CASSQVGRPFF.

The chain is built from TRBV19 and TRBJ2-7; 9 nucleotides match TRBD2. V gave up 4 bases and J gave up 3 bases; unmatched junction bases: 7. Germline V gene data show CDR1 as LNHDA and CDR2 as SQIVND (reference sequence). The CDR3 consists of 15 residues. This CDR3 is CASSKGLAGVYEQYF. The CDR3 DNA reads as TGTGCCAGTAGTAAGGGGTTAGCGGGGGTCTACGAGCAGTACTTC.

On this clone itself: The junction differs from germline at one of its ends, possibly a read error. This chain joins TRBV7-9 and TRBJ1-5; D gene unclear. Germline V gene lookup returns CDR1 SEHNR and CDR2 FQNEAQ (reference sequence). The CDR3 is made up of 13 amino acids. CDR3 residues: CASSLSERAGQAF. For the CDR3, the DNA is TGTGCCAGCAGCTTATCCGAGCGGGCAGGCCAGGCTTTT. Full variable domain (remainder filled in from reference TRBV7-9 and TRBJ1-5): DTGVSQNPRHKITKRGQNVTFRCDPISEHNRLYWYRQTLGQGPEFLTYFQNEAQLEKSRLLSDRFSAERPKGSFSTLEIQRTEQGDSAMYLCASSLSERAGQAFGDGTRLSIL.

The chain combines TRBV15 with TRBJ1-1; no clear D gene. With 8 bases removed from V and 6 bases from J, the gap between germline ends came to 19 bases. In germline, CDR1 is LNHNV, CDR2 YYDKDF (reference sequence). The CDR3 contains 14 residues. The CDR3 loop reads CATGADRHRAEAFF. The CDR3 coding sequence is TGTGCCACCGGAGCCGACCGTCATCGTGCTGAAGCTTTCTTT.